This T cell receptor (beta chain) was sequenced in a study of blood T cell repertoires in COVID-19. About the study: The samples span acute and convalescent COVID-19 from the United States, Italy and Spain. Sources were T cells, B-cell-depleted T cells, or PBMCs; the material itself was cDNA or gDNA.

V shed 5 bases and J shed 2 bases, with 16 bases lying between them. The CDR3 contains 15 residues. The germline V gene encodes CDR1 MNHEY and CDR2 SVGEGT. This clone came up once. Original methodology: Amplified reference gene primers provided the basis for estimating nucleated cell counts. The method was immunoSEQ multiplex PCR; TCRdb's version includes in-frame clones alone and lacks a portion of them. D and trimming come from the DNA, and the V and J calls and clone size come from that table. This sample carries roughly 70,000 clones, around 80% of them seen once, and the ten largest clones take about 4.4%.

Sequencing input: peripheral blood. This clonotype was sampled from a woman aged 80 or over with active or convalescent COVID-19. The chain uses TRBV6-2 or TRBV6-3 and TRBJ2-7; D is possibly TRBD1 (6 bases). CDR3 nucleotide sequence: TGTGCCAGCAGTGTTCAGGGGATTCGGGCCTACGAGCAGTACTTC. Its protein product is CASSVQGIRAYEQYF.